This T cell receptor (beta chain) was sequenced for a study of breast tumors, draining lymph nodes, adjacent tissues. MiXCR, run by TCRdb on the multiplex PCR reads, gives a single entry per CDR3 protein. The sample has fewer than 300,000 distinct CDR3 sequences, about 32% seen once. This CDR3 has 16 residues. Germline values: CDR1 SGHRS, CDR2 YFSETQ. Germline trimming cut 4 bases from V and 1 base from J; bases unmatched to any gene: 6. This clonotype was seen repeatedly, ten times or more. Samples came from axillary lymph nodes draining the breast cancer. The chain is built from TRBV5-1 and TRBJ2-2; TRBD2 matches at 8 bases. Sequenced input: axillary lymph node tissue. The source of this sequence is a female donor with breast cancer. Some clones in this sample may be carry-over from other donors' samples. The CDR3 region is CASSHRTSRNTGELFF. The CDR3 coding sequence is TGCGCCAGCAGCCATCGGACTAGCAGGAACACCGGGGAGCTGTTTTTT.